The 8 T cell receptor beta chains given below trace back to one sample, sequenced in a study of blood T cell repertoires in COVID-19. Measured with immunoSEQ multiplex PCR; TCRdb has only the in-frame clones, and not every one. The table lists roughly 300,000 clones, approximately 89% of them singletons, with approximately 7.8% in the top ten. Sequenced material: peripheral blood. The source is a woman aged 45 to 65 who had recovered from COVID-19.

This chain uses TRBV5-6 with TRBJ1-2; 10 bases are a match to TRBD1. Germline lookup yields CDR1 SGHDT and CDR2 YYEEEE. Trimming took 7 bases from V and 5 from J; bases not matched to a gene: 8. This CDR3 has 14 residues. The CDR3 bases are TGTGCCAGCGGACAGGGGGAAGGGGATTATGGCTACACCTTC. As protein: CASGQGEGDYGYTF.

This sequence joins TRBV4-3 and TRBJ2-1; D call uncertain. The ends were cut back, 0 bases at V and 11 bases at J, with 14 bases in the middle. Germline CDR1 and CDR2: LGHNA and YSLEER. The CDR3 is 14 amino acids. The CDR3 DNA reads TGCGCCAGCAGCCAAGATATCAGCGATTTCCAGCAGTTCTTC. It translates to CASSQDISDFQQFF.

The chain carries TRBV19 and TRBJ1-5, with 8 positions matching TRBD1. CDR3 length: 14 residues. Germline assignment: CDR1 LNHDA and CDR2 SQIVND (reference sequence). The V and J ends lost 7 bases and 2 bases, in that order; junction bases with no gene match: 4. CDR3 DNA: TGTGCCAGTACCCCGACAGGGGGCAATCAGCCCCAGCATTTT. Translated, it gives CASTPTGGNQPQHF. Based on the CDR3 plus reference TRBV19 and TRBJ1-5, the full variable domain is DGGITQSPKYLFRKEGQNVTLSCEQNLNHDAMYWYRQDPGQGLRLIYYSQIVNDFQKGDIAEGYSVSREKKESFPLTVTSAQKNPTAFYLCASTPTGGNQPQHFGDGTRLSIL.

The chain recombines TRBV7-2 with TRBJ2-2, with D tentatively TRBD1 (6 bases). The V gene lost 1 base and the J gene lost 1 base, with 10 bases spanning the gap. CDR1 and CDR2 (germline): SGHTA, FQGNSA. This CDR3 region has 16 residues. CDR3 DNA sequence: TGTGCCAGCAGCTTAGTAGGGGGAGTGAACACCGGGGAGCTGTTTTTT. As protein: CASSLVGGVNTGELFF.

The gene calls are TRBV7-9 and TRBJ2-7; 7 nucleotides align to TRBD1. The CDR3 is 14 amino acids. Trimming took 5 bases from V and 3 from J; bases not matched to a gene: 7. Germline V CDR1 and CDR2: SEHNR, FQNEAQ (reference sequence). The CDR3 sequence is CASSATGTDYEQYF. The CDR3 DNA reads as TGTGCCAGCAGCGCAACCGGGACAGACTACGAGCAGTACTTC.

The J gene is TRBJ2-7, the V gene TRBV20-1, with 9 bases matching TRBD2. The V and J ends lost 3 bases and 6 bases, in that order; junction bases with no gene match: 6. This CDR3 spans 13 amino acids. Germline V gives CDR1 DFQATT, CDR2 SNEGSKA (reference sequence). CDR3 loop: CSASSGLAGEQYF. The CDR3 region has the DNA TGCAGTGCTAGTTCGGGACTAGCTGGCGAGCAGTACTTC.

J is TRBJ1-5 and V is TRBV5-5, with 8 bases that match TRBD1. V lost 3 bases, J lost 0 bases, and 8 bases stayed unmatched. Germline assignment: CDR1 SGHKS and CDR2 YYEKEE (reference sequence). The CDR3 sequence is 17 residues long. This CDR3 is CASSSGQAVYSNQPQHF. CDR3 in DNA: TGTGCCAGCAGCTCGGGACAGGCGGTTTATAGCAATCAGCCCCAGCATTTT.

This chain links TRBV12-3 or TRBV12-4 with TRBJ1-4; D unclear. CDR3 size: 12 residues. Trimming cost V 7 bases and J 6 bases, with 9 bases left between them. The CDR3 sequence is CASKRGDEKLFF. DNA of the CDR3: TGTGCCAGCAAGCGTGGAGATGAAAAACTGTTTTTT.